These 5 T cell receptor beta chains came from one sample sequenced in a study of blood T cells in healthy people across ages. Together with a sample-barcoded 5' primer, a J-beta primer mix was included in a second PCR lasting about 7 to 11 cycles. Each CDR3 protein is one row after TCRdb ran MiXCR on the 5' RACE reads. Of over 1,500,000 distinct CDR3 sequences in the sample, 49% were seen once. Sequencing input: blood. These receptors were taken from a woman in her 40s in good health.

The genes are TRBV6-5 and TRBJ1-2; TRBD1 matches at 9 bases. Per the germline V gene, CDR1 is MNHEY and CDR2 is SVGAGI. J was trimmed by 3 bases and V by 4 bases; bases with no gene match: 9. The CDR3 covers 16 residues. CDR3 coding DNA: TGTGCCAGCAGTTTCAGAGGGACAGGGCTATACTATGGCTACACCTTC. Translated, it gives CASSFRGTGLYYGYTF.

This clonotype was seen only a few times. V and J are TRBV6-1 and TRBJ1-1; D is possibly TRBD1 (6 bases). V was cut by 5 bases and J by 0 bases, with 7 bases left in between. This CDR3 contains 13 residues. Germline V lookup: CDR1 MNHNS, CDR2 SASEGT. The CDR3 spells CASSTGLNTEAFF. The CDR3 nucleotides read TGTGCCAGCAGTACAGGGCTGAACACTGAAGCTTTCTTT.

The chain is built from TRBV20-1 and TRBJ2-1; D may be TRBD1 or TRBD2 (5 bases each). V gave up 5 bases and J gave up 6 bases, with 20 bases separating them. The CDR3 is 15 amino acids. Germline lookup yields CDR1 DFQATT and CDR2 SNEGSKA (reference sequence). The CDR3 is CSAGRRTGTSNEQFF. CDR3 DNA: TGCAGTGCTGGAAGAAGAACCGGGACGAGCAATGAGCAGTTCTTC.

This clonotype came up a few times. This chain uses TRBV28 with TRBJ2-4; D remains unclear. The last part of the DNA fits TRBJ2-5 better; the J call may be wrong. Germline CDR1 MDHEN, CDR2 SYDVKM. This CDR3 spans 14 amino acids. The CDR3 reads CASSLSVQRETQYF. In nucleotides, the CDR3 is TGTGCCAGCAGTCTTTCTGTTCAGAGAGAGACCCAGTACTTC.

V usage is TRBV12-3 or TRBV12-4 and J usage is TRBJ1-1, with D perhaps TRBD1 (5 bases). This CDR3 comprises 11 residues. V was pared by 6 bases and J by 8 bases, with 10 bases between. CDR3 in DNA: TGTGCCAGCAGATCAGGGAGGGAAGCTTTCTTT. Protein: CASRSGREAFF.